The clone carrying this T cell receptor beta chain was recorded only once. The antigen is not known. The junction had 3 bases not matched to a gene; V was cut back by 4 bases and J by 5 bases. The CDR3 is made up of 16 amino acids. Germline V lookup: CDR1 MNHNY, CDR2 SVGAGI (reference sequence). This sample stems from a study of neoadjuvant nivolumab and ipilimumab in lung cancer. Whole-study results and caveats: Only a single major-pathologic-response sample was available for clonality analysis. Pretherapy blood TCR richness correlated positively with resected tumor richness. From pretherapy to surgery, tumor richness and clonality rose with dual therapy.

Measured with immunoSEQ multiplex PCR; TCRdb has only the in-frame clones, and not every one. Of approximately 35,000 clones in the sample, roughly 90% are singletons; the top ten hold 2.1%. This sequence originates from an adult with non-small cell lung cancer. The sequencing used peripheral blood, collected after neoadjuvant nivolumab, alone or with ipilimumab, at or shortly before surgery. The chain uses TRBV6-6 and TRBJ2-2; 14 bases are a match to TRBD2. CDR3 nucleotides: TGTGCCAGCAGTTCCCGACTAGCGGGAGGGACCGGGGAGCTGTTTTTT. It encodes CASSSRLAGGTGELFF.